A selection of T cell receptor beta chains follows, all from one sample in a study. TCRdb ran MiXCR on the RT-PCR reads and lists one entry per CDR3 protein. The table includes more than 600,000 distinct CDR3 sequences, over 12% detected once. The sample was memory CD4+ T cells from blood. These receptors were collected from a female donor in good health, serving as a healthy control. The CDR3 runs from the conserved cysteine through the conserved F or W. D genes are given only for firm matches. Some rows mark clone size as missing; the rest say once, few, many or name a class of expanded clone.

TRBV27 - many CASSPQGITYEQYF
TRBV20-1 - few CSGANPALYNEQFF
TRBV7-2 TRBD2 - CASTGTSATGELFF
TRBV12-3/TRBV12-4 - few CASTWDRFNEQFF
TRBV25-1 - many CASSGQANTGELFF
TRBV6-5 - many CASRGSFTPSYNSPLHF
TRBV28 - many CASSGDTALSGNTIYF
TRBV6-5 - - CASRIQGNYGYTF
TRBV12-3/TRBV12-4 TRBD1 many CASTPGQSNQPQHF
TRBV6-1 - - CASSEQRILAKNIQYF
TRBV5-1 - - CASSYLTGGADTQYF
TRBV9 - many CASSVGGPNYGYTF
TRBV5-1 - few CASSAGQSAWETQYF
TRBV12-3/TRBV12-4 TRBD2 - CASIKPGLRYNEQFF
TRBV12-3/TRBV12-4 - many CASTTHPYEQYF
TRBV12-3/TRBV12-4 TRBD2 many CASSWTSGVETQYF
TRBV13 TRBD1 - CASSADRASHGYTF
TRBV4-2 - few CASSQGSSGNTIYF
TRBV7-2 - many CASTENFNEQYF
TRBV6-5 TRBD1 - CASSSRTGYQSF
TRBV9 TRBD1 - CASTKTGGQNEQFF
TRBV7-3 TRBD2 - CASSNGLAGGAYNEQFF
TRBV7-8 - few CASSLEGTGNEKLFF
TRBV7-2 - - CASRTTRGADTQYF
TRBV29-1 - few CSVKPEPNYGYTF
TRBV6-1 - - CASSDKGHRDKNIQYF
TRBV5-1 TRBD2 few CASSPSGLAVHNEQFF
TRBV29-1 - many CSVDPETYNEQFF
TRBV5-1 - few CASSGAETQYF
TRBV20-1 - - CRRGTNTEAFF
TRBV6-2/TRBV6-3 TRBD2 - CASSYSSWDSGMVTDTQYF
TRBV6-2/TRBV6-3 TRBD1 - CASSSQGALTRHTQYF
TRBV7-2 - many CASSLRTGFQETQYF
TRBV20-1 - few CSASRRSGEGTDTQYF
TRBV5-4 - - CASSLAPGEDTQYF
TRBV3-1 - - CASSQEGRQTQYF
TRBV5-6 - - CASSVTGPKHTEAFF
TRBV7-7 TRBD1 many CASSLYRGAQETQYF
TRBV7-9 TRBD2 - CTSSSTSGRGDTQYF
TRBV7-3 - - CASSQLAHGADTQYF
TRBV28 - few CASRRNYGYTF
TRBV4-1 - - CASRQASGFETQYF
TRBV28 TRBD1 - CASSLDWDRGHNEQFF
TRBV12-3/TRBV12-4 TRBD1 few CASRKDRATGELFF
TRBV20-1 - - CSAHGANVLTF
TRBV7-2 - - CASSFRVGESYEQYF
TRBV20-1 TRBD1 few CSARRGRDRDGYTF
TRBV4-3 - medium-sized CASSQGGFGTDTQYF